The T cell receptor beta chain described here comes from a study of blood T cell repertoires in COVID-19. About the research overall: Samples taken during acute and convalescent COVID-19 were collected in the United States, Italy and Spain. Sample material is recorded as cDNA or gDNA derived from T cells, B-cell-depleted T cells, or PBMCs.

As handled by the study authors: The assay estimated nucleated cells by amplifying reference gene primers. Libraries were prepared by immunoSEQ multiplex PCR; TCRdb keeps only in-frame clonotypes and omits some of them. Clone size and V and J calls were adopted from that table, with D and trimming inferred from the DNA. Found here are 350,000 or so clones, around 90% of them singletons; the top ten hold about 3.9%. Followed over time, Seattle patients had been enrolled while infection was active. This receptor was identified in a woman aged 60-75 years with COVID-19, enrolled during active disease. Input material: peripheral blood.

The CDR3 protein is CASSLQQGGNSPLHF. CDR3 in DNA: TGTGCCAGCAGCTTACAACAGGGGGGGAATTCACCCCTCCACTTT. This chain uses TRBV11-2 with TRBJ1-6; 8 positions agree with TRBD1. CDR3 size: 15 residues. The ends lost 2 bases at V and 7 bases at J; junction bases unmatched: 4. Germline V gene lookup returns CDR1 SGHAT and CDR2 FQNNGV.